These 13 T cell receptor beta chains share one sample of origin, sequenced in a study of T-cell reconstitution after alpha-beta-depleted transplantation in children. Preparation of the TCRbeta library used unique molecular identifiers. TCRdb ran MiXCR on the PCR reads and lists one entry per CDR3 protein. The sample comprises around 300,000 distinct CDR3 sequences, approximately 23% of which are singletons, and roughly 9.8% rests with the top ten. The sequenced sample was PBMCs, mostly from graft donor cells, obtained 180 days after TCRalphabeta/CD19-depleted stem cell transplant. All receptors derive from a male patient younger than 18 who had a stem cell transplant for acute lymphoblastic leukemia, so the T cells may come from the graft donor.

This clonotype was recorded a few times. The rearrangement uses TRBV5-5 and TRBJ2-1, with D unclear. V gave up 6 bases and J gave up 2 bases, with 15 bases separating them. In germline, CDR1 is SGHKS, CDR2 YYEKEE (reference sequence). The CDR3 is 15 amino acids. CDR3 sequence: CASTPQTLTYNEQFF. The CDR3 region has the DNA TGTGCCAGCACTCCCCAGACGTTAACCTACAATGAGCAGTTCTTC.

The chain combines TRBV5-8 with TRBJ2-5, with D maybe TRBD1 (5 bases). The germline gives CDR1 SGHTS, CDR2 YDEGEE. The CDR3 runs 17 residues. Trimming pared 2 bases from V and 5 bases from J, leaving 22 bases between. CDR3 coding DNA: TGTGCCAGCAGCTTCTTGGTTGGGGCTTTTCAATGGGAGACCCAGTACTTC. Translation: CASSFLVGAFQWETQYF.

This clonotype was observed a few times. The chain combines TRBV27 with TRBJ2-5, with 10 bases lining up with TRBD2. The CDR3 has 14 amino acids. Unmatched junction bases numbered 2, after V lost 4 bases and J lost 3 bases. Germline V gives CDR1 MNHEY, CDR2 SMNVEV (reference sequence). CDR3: CASSYLAGEETQYF. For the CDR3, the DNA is TGTGCCAGCAGTTATCTAGCGGGAGAAGAGACCCAGTACTTC.

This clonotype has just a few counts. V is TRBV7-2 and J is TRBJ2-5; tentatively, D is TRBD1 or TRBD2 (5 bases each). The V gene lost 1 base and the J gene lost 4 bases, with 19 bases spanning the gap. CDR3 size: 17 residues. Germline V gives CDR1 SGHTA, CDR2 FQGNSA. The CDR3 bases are TGTGCCAGCAGCTTAGGCGGGCGGCCCGCAGGGCGAGAGACCCAGTACTTC. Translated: CASSLGGRPAGRETQYF.

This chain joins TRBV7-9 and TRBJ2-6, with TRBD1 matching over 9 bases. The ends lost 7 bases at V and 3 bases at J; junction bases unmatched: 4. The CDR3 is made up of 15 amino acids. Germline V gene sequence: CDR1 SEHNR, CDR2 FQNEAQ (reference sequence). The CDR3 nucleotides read TGTGCCAGCACCGACAGGGGGTTTGGGGCCAACGTCCTGACTTTC. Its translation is CASTDRGFGANVLTF.

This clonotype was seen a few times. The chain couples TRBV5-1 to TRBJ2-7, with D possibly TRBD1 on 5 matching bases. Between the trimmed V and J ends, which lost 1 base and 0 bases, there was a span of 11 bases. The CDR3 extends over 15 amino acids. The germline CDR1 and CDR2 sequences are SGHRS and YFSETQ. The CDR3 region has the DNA TGCGCCAGCAGCTTGATAGGGGTCCTCTCCTACGAGCAGTACTTC. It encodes CASSLIGVLSYEQYF.

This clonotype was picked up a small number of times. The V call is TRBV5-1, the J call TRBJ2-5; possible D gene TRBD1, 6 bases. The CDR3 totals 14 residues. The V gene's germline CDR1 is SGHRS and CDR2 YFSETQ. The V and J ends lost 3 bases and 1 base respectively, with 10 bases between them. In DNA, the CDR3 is TGCGCCAGCAGCTACCAGGGGAGCCAAGAGACCCAGTACTTC. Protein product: CASSYQGSQETQYF.

CDR3 residues: CASSLNLRAYNEQFF. The CDR3 nucleotides are TGTGCCAGCAGCTTAAACTTACGAGCCTACAATGAGCAGTTCTTC. The chain is built from TRBV7-3 and TRBJ2-1, with unresolved D. This CDR3 comprises 15 residues. V lost 1 base, J lost 2 bases, and 9 bases lay in between. Per the germline V gene, CDR1 is SGHTA and CDR2 is FQGTGA. Full variable domain (outside the CDR3, taken from reference TRBV7-3 and TRBJ2-1): GAGVSQTPSNKVTEKGKYVELRCDPISGHTALYWYRQSLGQGPEFLIYFQGTGAADDSGLPNDRFFAVRPEGSVSTLKIQRTERGDSAVYLCASSLNLRAYNEQFFGPGTRLTVL.

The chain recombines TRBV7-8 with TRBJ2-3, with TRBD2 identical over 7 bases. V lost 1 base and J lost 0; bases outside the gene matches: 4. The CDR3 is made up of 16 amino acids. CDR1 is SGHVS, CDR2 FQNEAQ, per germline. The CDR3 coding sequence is TGTGCCAGCAGCTTAGACCAAGCGGGAAGCACAGATACGCAGTATTTT. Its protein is CASSLDQAGSTDTQYF. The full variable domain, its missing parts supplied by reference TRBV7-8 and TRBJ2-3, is GAGVSQSPRYKVAKRGQDVALRCDPISGHVSLFWYQQALGQGPEFLTYFQNEAQLDKSGLPSDRFFAERPEGSVSTLKIQRTQQEDSAVYLCASSLDQAGSTDTQYFGPGTRLTVL.

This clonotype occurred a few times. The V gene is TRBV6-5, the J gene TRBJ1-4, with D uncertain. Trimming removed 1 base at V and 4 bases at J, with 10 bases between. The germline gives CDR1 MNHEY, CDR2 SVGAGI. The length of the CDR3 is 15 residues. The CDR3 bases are TGTGCCAGCAGTTACTGGGAGGGAAATAATGAAAAACTGTTTTTT. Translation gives CASSYWEGNNEKLFF.

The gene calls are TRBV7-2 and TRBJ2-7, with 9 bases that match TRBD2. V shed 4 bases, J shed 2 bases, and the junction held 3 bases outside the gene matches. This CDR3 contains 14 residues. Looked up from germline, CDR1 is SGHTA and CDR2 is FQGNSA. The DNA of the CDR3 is TGTGCCAGCAGCTCGACTAGCGGCCCCTACGAGCAGTACTTC. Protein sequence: CASSSTSGPYEQYF.

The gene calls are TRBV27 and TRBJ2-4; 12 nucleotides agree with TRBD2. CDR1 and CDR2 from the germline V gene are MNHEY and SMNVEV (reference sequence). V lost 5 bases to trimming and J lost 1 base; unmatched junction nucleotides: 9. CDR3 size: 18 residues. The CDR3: CASSRMLAGGYAKNIQYF. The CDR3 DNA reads TGTGCCAGCAGTAGGATGCTAGCGGGAGGGTACGCCAAAAACATTCAGTACTTC.

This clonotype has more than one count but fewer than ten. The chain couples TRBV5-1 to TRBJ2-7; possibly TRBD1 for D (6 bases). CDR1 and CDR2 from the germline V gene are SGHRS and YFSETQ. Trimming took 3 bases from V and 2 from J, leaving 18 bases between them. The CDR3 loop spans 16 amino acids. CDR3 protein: CASSWTEGSAAYEQYF. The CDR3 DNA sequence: TGCGCCAGCAGCTGGACAGAGGGTAGCGCCGCCTACGAGCAGTACTTC.